A single sample gave rise to the 26 T cell receptor beta chains below, sequenced in a study of T cell responses to AZD1222 COVID-19 vaccine. Sequencing was performed with immunoSEQ multiplex PCR; in TCRdb, only in-frame clones are kept and a portion is missing. The data contain 95,000 to 110,000 clones, about 93% of them singletons. Source: peripheral blood, taken on day 0 of AZD1222 vaccination. These receptors were obtained from an adult in good health.

The chain is built from TRBV10-2 and TRBJ1-4; D is uncertain. The length of the CDR3 is 13 residues. Trimming shortened V by 1 base and J by 3 bases, and 3 bases separated the two germline ends. Germline CDR1 reads WSHSY; CDR2 reads SAAADI. Here the CDR3 DNA reads TGCGCCAGCAGTGAGTGGGCTAATGAAAAACTGTTTTTT. Encoded protein: CASSEWANEKLFF.

The gene calls are TRBV7-8 and TRBJ1-5, with D possibly TRBD1 on 5 matching bases. The V end lost 5 bases, the J end lost 14 bases, and 25 bases lay between the germline ends. This CDR3 spans 15 amino acids. Germline V gene sequence: CDR1 SGHVS, CDR2 FQNEAQ. The CDR3 is CASSPRDAEISLKHF. Here the CDR3 DNA reads TGTGCCAGCAGCCCCAGGGACGCGGAGATCAGCCTTAAGCATTTT. Drawing the rest from reference TRBV7-8 and TRBJ1-5, the complete variable domain is GAGVSQSPRYKVAKRGQDVALRCDPISGHVSLFWYQQALGQGPEFLTYFQNEAQLDKSGLPSDRFFAERPEGSVSTLKIQRTQQEDSAVYLCASSPRDAEISLKHFGDGTRLSIL.

This chain uses TRBV3-1 (or the pseudogene TRBV3-2) with TRBJ1-6; no reliable D call. Germline V lookup: CDR1 LGHDT, CDR2 YNNKEL (reference sequence). CDR3 size: 15 residues. V shed 4 bases and J shed 9 bases, with 16 bases lying between them. The CDR3 DNA reads TGTGCCAGCAGCCCGTGGCGGGAGACTAGTTCACCCCTCCACTTT. Its protein is CASSPWRETSSPLHF.

The chain joins TRBV15 to TRBJ2-5; D is possibly TRBD1 (6 bases). Germline loops: CDR1 LNHNV, CDR2 YYDKDF (reference sequence). V was cut by 3 bases and J by 3 bases, with 11 bases left in between. The CDR3 has 14 amino acids. CDR3 residues: CATSSRHREETQYF. In DNA form, the CDR3 reads TGTGCCACCAGCAGCCGACACAGGGAAGAGACCCAGTACTTC.

The sample holds a few counts of this clone. The chain is built from TRBV6-5 and TRBJ1-5; D unresolved. There are 15 residues in the CDR3. V lost 6 bases and J 4 bases, leaving 16 bases between the germline ends. In germline, CDR1 is MNHEY, CDR2 SVGAGI. The CDR3 loop reads CASSEYALVNQPQHF. The CDR3 region has the DNA TGTGCCAGCAGCGAGTACGCCTTAGTTAATCAGCCCCAGCATTTT.

For the CDR3, the DNA is TGTGCCACCAGCAGAGATCAGGGTTTCTGGTACTTC. Protein sequence: CATSRDQGFWYF. The chain is built from TRBV15 and TRBJ2-7, with D possibly TRBD1 on 5 matching bases. Germline CDR1 LNHNV, CDR2 YYDKDF (reference sequence). The V end was cut by 0 bases, the J end by 12 bases, with 12 bases between. This CDR3 has 12 residues. Variable domain in full (rest from reference TRBV15 and TRBJ2-7): DAMVIQNPRYQVTQFGKPVTLSCSQTLNHNVMYWYQQKSSQAPKLLFHYYDKDFNNEADTPDNFQSRRPNTSFCFLDIRSPGLGDTAMYLCATSRDQGFWYFGPGTRLTVT.

The chain combines TRBV7-8 with TRBJ2-5; 8 bases agree with TRBD2. V was clipped by 5 bases and J by 5 bases; unmatched bases: 13. The CDR3 loop spans 16 amino acids. The germline gives CDR1 SGHVS, CDR2 FQNEAQ. CDR3 nucleotide sequence: TGTGCCAGCAGCCGAGCGTGGCTAGCGGGCAGGGAGACCCAGTACTTC. It codes for CASSRAWLAGRETQYF.

This clone showed up just a few times. This rearrangement joins TRBV2 to TRBJ1-2; maybe TRBD1 (5 bases). Trimming pared 3 bases from V and 2 bases from J, leaving 16 bases between. Per germline, CDR1 SNHLY and CDR2 FYNNEI. The CDR3 has 16 amino acids. The CDR3 loop is CASSDKGIPSNYGYTF. DNA of the CDR3: TGTGCCAGCAGTGATAAGGGGATCCCGAGCAACTATGGCTACACCTTC.

J is TRBJ2-3 and V is TRBV5-1; D unresolved. The CDR3 is made up of 16 amino acids. Germline V CDR1 and CDR2: SGHRS, YFSETQ. V lost 5 bases and J 1 base, leaving 17 bases between the germline ends. The CDR3 here is CASSRVPQSGTDTQYF. The CDR3 nucleotides read TGCGCCAGCAGTAGAGTACCCCAGTCGGGCACAGATACGCAGTATTTT.

The CDR3 coding sequence is TGCGCCAGCAGCCAAGGTGGGACCCGGACGAACACTGAAGCTTTCTTT. Protein: CASSQGGTRTNTEAFF. The rearrangement joins TRBV4-3 to TRBJ1-1, with a weak D call TRBD1 (5 bases). The CDR3 runs 16 residues. Germline V gives CDR1 LGHNA, CDR2 YSLEER. The V end was cut by 1 base, the J end by 1 base, with 13 bases between.

This clone has a single count. V usage is TRBV12-3 or TRBV12-4 and J usage is TRBJ1-2; tentatively, D is TRBD1 (6 bases). V was clipped by 6 bases and J by 4 bases, with 9 bases between them. The CDR3 has 12 amino acids. In DNA form, the CDR3 reads TGTGCCAGCAGGACAGGTGCCTATGGCTACACCTTC. It encodes CASRTGAYGYTF.

This chain uses TRBV11-2 with TRBJ1-6; D may be TRBD1 (5 bases). There are 13 residues in the CDR3. Germline values: CDR1 SGHAT, CDR2 FQNNGV. The ends were cut back, 8 bases at V and 3 bases at J, with 8 bases in the middle. The CDR3 DNA is TGTGCCAGCGGCGGGGGCTATAATTCACCCCTCCACTTT. Its protein product is CASGGGYNSPLHF.

This chain connects TRBV7-9 to TRBJ2-1; tentative D call: TRBD1 (5 bases). V was trimmed by 7 bases and J by 4 bases, leaving 23 bases between them. CDR3 length: 17 residues. Germline V gene sequence: CDR1 SEHNR, CDR2 FQNEAQ (reference sequence). This CDR3 reads CASTRVAGPGWYNEQFF. The DNA of the CDR3 is TGTGCCAGCACCAGGGTAGCCGGGCCGGGCTGGTACAATGAGCAGTTCTTC.

V usage is TRBV30 and J usage is TRBJ2-3, with TRBD2 identical over 9 bases. V dropped 4 bases and J dropped 3; count of bases not matched to a gene: 5. The CDR3 extends over 14 amino acids. The germline V gene has CDR1 GTSNPN and CDR2 SVGIG (reference sequence). The CDR3 sequence: CAWMLAGGTDTQYF. CDR3 in DNA: TGTGCCTGGATGCTGGCGGGGGGGACAGATACGCAGTATTTT.

This chain links TRBV19 with TRBJ1-5, with 7 bases aligning to TRBD1. Germline CDR1 reads LNHDA; CDR2 reads SQIVND (reference sequence). The junction had 9 bases not matched to a gene; V was cut back by 7 bases and J by 3 bases. This CDR3 spans 15 amino acids. CDR3 in DNA: TGTGCCAGTACCCTGACAGGGTTCGTCAATCAGCCCCAGCATTTT. Its translation is CASTLTGFVNQPQHF.

This chain joins TRBV19 and TRBJ1-2; 8 nucleotides line up with TRBD1. The CDR3 has 15 residues. CDR1 is LNHDA, CDR2 SQIVND, per germline (reference sequence). V lost 5 bases and J lost 5; bases outside the gene matches: 10. The CDR3 DNA sequence: TGTGCCAGTAGTTCCGGGACAGGCGGATATTATGGCTACACCTTC. It translates to CASSSGTGGYYGYTF.

The gene calls are TRBV5-1 and TRBJ1-2, with 7 bases identical to TRBD1. The CDR3 is 16 amino acids. Germline loops: CDR1 SGHRS, CDR2 YFSETQ. V lost 0 bases and J lost 6; bases outside the gene matches: 11. The CDR3 spells CASSLELRTGADGYTF. For the CDR3, the DNA is TGCGCCAGCAGCTTGGAGCTCCGTACAGGGGCGGATGGCTACACCTTC.

The rearrangement links TRBV7-2 to TRBJ2-3; 13 nucleotides align to TRBD2. The V segment lost 4 bases and the J segment 11 bases; nucleotides outside the gene matches: 9. This CDR3 spans 15 amino acids. Per germline, CDR1 SGHTA and CDR2 FQGNSA. The CDR3 region has the DNA TGTGCCAGCAGCTCACTAGCGGGGGGGCCAGGAGGGCAGTATTTT. Its translation: CASSSLAGGPGGQYF.

As to this clone: Because the CDR3 is missing its conserved closing phenylalanine or tryptophan, this is likely a read error. It is unclear where the CDR3 begins or ends on the DNA, so no DNA is shown, and the CDR3 is as TCRdb lists it. The chain uses TRBV20-1 and TRBJ1-2. Per the germline V gene, CDR1 is DFQATT and CDR2 is SNEGSKA (reference sequence). The CDR3 is made up of 8 amino acids, end residues included. The CDR3 here is CSARDSPG.

The gene calls are TRBV9 and TRBJ1-2; D uncertain. Trimming removed 0 bases at V and 2 bases at J, with 5 bases between. The CDR3 sequence is 13 residues long. Per germline, CDR1 SGDLS and CDR2 YYNGEE. The CDR3 spells CASSVEQNYGYTF. The CDR3 nucleotides read TGTGCCAGCAGCGTAGAACAGAACTATGGCTACACCTTC.

The chain recombines TRBV6-5 with TRBJ1-3; 8 bases align to TRBD1. The J segment lost 4 bases and the V segment lost 4 bases, leaving 6 bases of the junction unmatched. The CDR3 runs to 15 residues. Germline CDR1 is MNHEY and CDR2 is SVGAGI. The CDR3 DNA sequence: TGTGCCAGCAGTTCCCTCAGGGGGCTAGGAAACACCATATATTTT. Translation: CASSSLRGLGNTIYF.

The rearrangement uses TRBV3-1 (or the pseudogene TRBV3-2) and TRBJ1-1; the D is unclear. This CDR3 spans 14 amino acids. Germline values: CDR1 LGHDT, CDR2 YNNKEL (reference sequence). Trimming cost V 0 bases and J 2 bases, with 7 bases left between them. The CDR3 bases are TGTGCCAGCAGCCAAGATACTGACAACACTGAAGCTTTCTTT. Translating gives CASSQDTDNTEAFF.

The chain couples TRBV6-5 to TRBJ1-2; D is possibly TRBD1 (5 bases). Per the germline V gene, CDR1 is MNHEY and CDR2 is SVGAGI. This CDR3 has 14 amino acids. V was cut by 0 bases and J by 2 bases, with 7 bases left in between. This chain's CDR3 is CASSYSGANYGYTF. For the CDR3, the DNA is TGTGCCAGCAGTTACTCAGGGGCCAACTATGGCTACACCTTC.

This chain joins TRBV4-3 and TRBJ2-2; D remains ambiguous. Germline V lookup: CDR1 LGHNA, CDR2 YSLEER. V shed 5 bases and J shed 4 bases, with 11 bases lying between them. This CDR3 is built from 14 residues. The CDR3 region has the DNA TGCGCCAGCAGCTCCCGATTCGGCACCGGGGAGCTGTTTTTT. It codes for CASSSRFGTGELFF.

The V call is TRBV5-1, the J call TRBJ2-7; 11 nucleotides match TRBD1. J lost 2 bases, V lost 4 bases, and 11 bases had no gene match. The germline gives CDR1 SGHRS, CDR2 YFSETQ. The CDR3 totals 17 residues. The CDR3 loop is CASSPNLPGQGAYEQYF. DNA for the CDR3: TGCGCCAGCAGCCCTAACCTACCGGGACAGGGGGCCTACGAGCAGTACTTC.

With respect to this clone: Other DNA sequences of this sample code for an identical CDR3. The gene calls are TRBV30 and TRBJ2-5; D may correspond to TRBD1 or TRBD2 (5 bases each). Germline V gives CDR1 GTSNPN, CDR2 SVGIG (reference sequence). CDR3 size: 13 residues. The germline V and J ends were trimmed by 0 bases and 4 bases, with 9 bases remaining between them. CDR3 sequence reads: CAWSVRGAETQYF. CDR3 DNA: TGTGCCTGGAGTGTAAGAGGGGCAGAGACCCAGTACTTC.